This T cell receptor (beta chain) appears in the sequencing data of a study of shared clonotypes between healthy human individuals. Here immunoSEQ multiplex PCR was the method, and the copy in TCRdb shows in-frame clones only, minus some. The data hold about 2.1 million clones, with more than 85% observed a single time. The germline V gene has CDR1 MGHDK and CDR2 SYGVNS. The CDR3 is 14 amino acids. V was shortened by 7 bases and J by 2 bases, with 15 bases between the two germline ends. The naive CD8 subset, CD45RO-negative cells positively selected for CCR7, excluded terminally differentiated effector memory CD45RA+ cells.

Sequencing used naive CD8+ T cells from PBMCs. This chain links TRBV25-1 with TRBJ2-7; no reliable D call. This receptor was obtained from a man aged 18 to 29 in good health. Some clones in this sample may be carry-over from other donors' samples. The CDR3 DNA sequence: TGTGCCAGCAAACCCCGTGGAGCTACCTACGAGCAGTACTTC. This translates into CASKPRGATYEQYF.